This is a list of T cell receptor beta chains from one sample in a study of blood T cells in healthy people across ages. One entry per CDR3 protein results from TCRdb running MiXCR on the 5' RACE reads. The repertoire holds just over 800,000 distinct CDR3 sequences, roughly 60% seen once, with roughly a quarter in the top ten. Sequenced material: blood. Receptor source: a man aged 30 to 45 in good health. Each CDR3 is given with its conserved first and last residue. D genes are given only for firm matches. Not every row has a clone size; where given, it reads once, few, many or a size class.

v_call	cdr3_length	clone_size	d_call	j_call	cdr3_aa	cdr3_nt
TRBV12-3/TRBV12-4	13	-	-	TRBJ2-5	CASSFGRKETQYF	TGTGCCAGCAGTTTTGGGCGGAAAGAGACCCAGTACTTC
TRBV6-5	16	-	TRBD1	TRBJ1-2	CASSYSKAGGTYGYTF	TGTGCCAGCAGTTACTCGAAAGCAGGGGGAACGTATGGCTACACCTTC
TRBV7-3	18	-	-	TRBJ2-1	CASSLTYDLGGGYNEQFF	TGTGCCAGCAGCTTAACGTACGATCTAGGAGGGGGATACAATGAGCAGTTCTTC
TRBV7-2	13	-	-	TRBJ2-7	CASSMHIDYEQYF	TGTGCCAGCAGCATGCACATCGACTACGAGCAGTACTTC
TRBV7-9	16	few	TRBD1	TRBJ1-3	CASSLGQGSSGNTIYF	TGTGCCAGCAGCCTAGGACAGGGTAGCTCTGGAAACACCATATATTTT
TRBV11-2	14	-	-	TRBJ1-1	CASKELRGNTEAFF	TGTGCCAGCAAAGAACTAAGAGGGAACACTGAAGCTTTCTTT
TRBV4-3	17	-	TRBD1	TRBJ2-7	CASSQVAGTGDSYEQYF	TGCGCCAGCAGCCAAGTCGCCGGGACAGGTGACTCCTACGAGCAGTACTTC
TRBV6-5	14	few	-	TRBJ1-1	CASRPQVDSEKAFF	TGTGCCAGCAGGCCACAGGTTGACTCGGAGAAAGCTTTCTTT
TRBV7-2	17	-	-	TRBJ2-5	CASSGIVGGGPFETQYF	TGTGCCAGCAGCGGCATCGTAGGGGGGGGGCCGTTTGAGACCCAGTACTTC
TRBV3-1	15	-	TRBD1	TRBJ1-5	CASSYTGGVNQPQHF	TGTGCCAGCAGCTATACAGGGGGCGTGAATCAGCCCCAGCATTTT
TRBV6-2/TRBV6-3	14	-	TRBD1	TRBJ2-7	CASSYSRGQGEQYF	TGTGCCAGCAGTTACAGCAGGGGGCAGGGCGAGCAGTACTTC
TRBV19	15	-	TRBD1	TRBJ2-7	CASSAFTGDRSEQYF	TGTGCCAGTAGTGCCTTCACCGGGGACAGGAGCGAGCAGTACTTC
TRBV24-1	13	-	-	TRBJ2-2	CATFNSNTGELFF	TGTGCCACCTTCAACAGCAACACCGGGGAGCTGTTTTTT
TRBV21-1	15	-	-	TRBJ1-6	CASSRRIGVPSPLHF	TGTGCCAGCAGCCGTCGGATTGGGGTCCCATCACCCCTCCACTTT
TRBV5-1	14	few	-	TRBJ2-1	CASSLRQIIGEQFF	TGCGCCAGCAGCTTGAGACAGATTATTGGTGAGCAGTTCTTC
TRBV28	16	-	TRBD1	TRBJ1-5	CATQGVLLGGNQPQHF	TGTGCCACCCAGGGGGTGTTACTCGGGGGTAATCAGCCCCAGCATTTT
TRBV29-1	13	-	TRBD1	TRBJ1-2	CSVQTGVNYGYTF	TGCAGCGTTCAAACAGGGGTAAACTATGGCTACACCTTC
TRBV7-9	16	-	TRBD2	TRBJ2-5	CASSPGTSGAEETQYF	TGTGCCAGCAGCCCTGGGACTAGCGGGGCCGAAGAGACCCAGTACTTC
TRBV13	15	-	-	TRBJ2-7	CASSLEQGRGYEQYF	TGTGCCAGCAGCTTAGAGCAGGGGAGAGGCTACGAGCAGTACTTC
TRBV6-4	15	few	TRBD2	TRBJ2-3	CASRGTSGGPDTQYF	TGTGCCAGCAGAGGGACTAGCGGGGGTCCAGATACGCAGTATTTT
TRBV7-3	15	few	TRBD2	TRBJ2-3	CASSRSGGAGDTQYF	TGTGCCAGCAGCCGTAGCGGGGGGGCCGGAGATACGCAGTATTTT
TRBV21-1	18	-	-	TRBJ2-6	CASSKETPFVAGANVLTF	TGTGCCAGCAGCAAAGAGACACCTTTCGTCGCTGGGGCCAACGTCCTGACTTTC
TRBV7-8	14	-	-	TRBJ2-1	CASSLGIRGDEQFF	TGTGCCAGCAGCTTAGGGATCAGGGGGGATGAGCAGTTCTTC
TRBV24-1	13	-	TRBD2	TRBJ2-1	CATSGGAIYEQFF	TGTGCCACCAGCGGGGGGGCTATCTATGAGCAGTTCTTC
TRBV10-3	15	once	-	TRBJ1-6	CAISESGQGPTALHF	TGTGCCATCAGTGAGTCGGGGCAGGGGCCGACGGCCCTCCACTTT
TRBV7-9	15	-	-	TRBJ2-5	CASSYGLGGEETQYF	TGTGCCAGCAGCTACGGCCTAGGGGGAGAAGAGACCCAGTACTTC
TRBV28	16	-	-	TRBJ2-5	CASSGDRTRFEETQYF	TGTGCCAGCAGTGGGGATCGGACACGGTTTGAAGAGACCCAGTACTTC
TRBV5-1	13	-	-	TRBJ2-7	CASSRDQTYEQYF	TGCGCCAGCAGTAGGGACCAAACCTACGAGCAGTACTTC
TRBV15	12	-	-	TRBJ2-7	CATSRGGNEQYF	TGTGCCACCAGCAGAGGGGGAAACGAGCAGTACTTC
TRBV25-1	15	-	TRBD1	TRBJ2-1	CASSLGTGGRYEQFF	TGTGCCAGCAGTCTAGGGACAGGGGGGAGATATGAGCAGTTCTTC
TRBV4-3	15	-	TRBD2	TRBJ2-5	CASSQDHGGWETQYF	TGCGCCAGCAGCCAAGATCACGGGGGGTGGGAGACCCAGTACTTC
TRBV4-3	15	-	-	TRBJ2-3	CASSPFGQRTDTQYF	TGCGCCAGCAGCCCATTCGGACAGAGGACAGATACGCAGTATTTT
TRBV5-1	15	-	-	TRBJ1-3	CASSLSRGRGNTIYF	TGCGCCAGCAGCTTGAGCCGGGGGCGTGGAAACACCATATATTTT
TRBV7-3	15	-	-	TRBJ1-2	CASSRADGTNYGYTF	TGTGCCAGCAGCCGCGCGGACGGTACTAACTATGGCTACACCTTC
TRBV5-1	15	-	TRBD1	TRBJ1-2	CASSPGQGYYYGYTF	TGCGCCAGCAGCCCAGGACAGGGATATTACTATGGCTACACCTTC
TRBV11-3	13	-	-	TRBJ2-1	CASSLGDVAEQFF	TGTGCCAGCAGCTTAGGTGACGTGGCTGAGCAGTTCTTC
TRBV11-2	13	few	TRBD2	TRBJ2-5	CASTQAGQETQYF	TGTGCCAGCACACAAGCGGGACAAGAGACCCAGTACTTC
TRBV29-1	19	-	TRBD2	TRBJ2-5	CSVEDTTSGGASYRETQYF	TGCAGCGTTGAGGATACGACTAGCGGGGGGGCAAGTTATAGGGAGACCCAGTACTTC
TRBV20-1	16	once	TRBD1	TRBJ2-1	CSARQRTGRSYNEQFF	TGCAGTGCTAGGCAAAGGACAGGGAGATCCTACAATGAGCAGTTCTTC
TRBV25-1	12	few	-	TRBJ1-5	CASSEGFQPQHF	TGTGCCAGCAGTGAGGGGTTTCAGCCCCAGCATTTT
TRBV20-1	15	-	-	TRBJ1-2	CSARDGGDGYYGYTF	TGCAGTGCTAGAGATGGAGGGGACGGATACTATGGCTACACCTTC
TRBV4-1	15	few	-	TRBJ2-5	CASSQPTGWGKTQYF	TGCGCCAGCAGCCAGCCCACAGGGTGGGGAAAGACCCAGTACTTC
TRBV9	15	-	-	TRBJ2-5	CASSVETGIWETQYF	TGTGCCAGCAGCGTAGAAACAGGGATATGGGAGACCCAGTACTTC
TRBV4-3	16	-	-	TRBJ2-1	CASSQYWQSSYNEQFF	TGCGCCAGCAGCCAATATTGGCAGAGCTCCTACAATGAGCAGTTCTTC
TRBV12-3/TRBV12-4	14	-	TRBD1	TRBJ2-7	CASSLGQGGDEQYF	TGTGCCAGCAGTTTAGGACAGGGGGGCGACGAGCAGTACTTC
TRBV7-2	14	-	-	TRBJ2-1	CASSLVPSTNEQFF	TGTGCCAGCAGCTTAGTCCCTAGCACCAATGAGCAGTTCTTC
TRBV20-1	13	-	TRBD2	TRBJ2-7	CSASSGGYNEQYF	TGCAGTGCGAGCAGCGGGGGGTACAATGAGCAGTACTTC
TRBV7-2	14	-	-	TRBJ2-6	CASRLGSGANVLTF	TGTGCCAGCAGGCTGGGGTCTGGGGCCAACGTCCTGACTTTC
TRBV27	16	-	TRBD2	TRBJ2-1	CASSLFLAGGWDEQFF	TGTGCCAGCAGTTTATTCCTAGCGGGGGGCTGGGATGAGCAGTTCTTC
TRBV20-1	16	-	TRBD2	TRBJ2-5	CSARLAGERWGETQYF	TGCAGTGCGCGACTAGCGGGGGAAAGATGGGGAGAGACCCAGTACTTC
TRBV18	16	-	-	TRBJ1-4	CASSSGGRSASEKLFF	TGTGCCAGCTCATCGGGAGGCCGGAGTGCTTCCGAAAAACTGTTTTTT
TRBV27	16	-	-	TRBJ2-5	CASSPKGFGLQETQYF	TGTGCCAGCAGCCCCAAAGGGTTCGGATTACAAGAGACCCAGTACTTC
TRBV3-1	18	-	TRBD1	TRBJ2-1	CASSQDLLRGLVYNEQFF	TGTGCCAGCAGCCAAGATCTTTTGAGGGGGCTGGTCTACAATGAGCAGTTCTTC
TRBV29-1	16	many	-	TRBJ2-7	CSVEVDSGALSYEQYF	TGCAGCGTTGAAGTCGATTCAGGGGCACTTTCCTACGAGCAGTACTTC